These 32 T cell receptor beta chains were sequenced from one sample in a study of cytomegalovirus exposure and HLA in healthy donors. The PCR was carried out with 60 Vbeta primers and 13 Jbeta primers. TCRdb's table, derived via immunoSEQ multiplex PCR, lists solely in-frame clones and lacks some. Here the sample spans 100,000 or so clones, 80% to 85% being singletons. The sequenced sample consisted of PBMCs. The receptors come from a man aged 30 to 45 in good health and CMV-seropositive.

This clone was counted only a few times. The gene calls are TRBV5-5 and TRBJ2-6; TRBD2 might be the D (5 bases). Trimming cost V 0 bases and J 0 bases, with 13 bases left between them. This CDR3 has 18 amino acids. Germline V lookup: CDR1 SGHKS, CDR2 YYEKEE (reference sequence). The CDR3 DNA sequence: TGTGCCAGCAGCTTGGGGAGGAGGTTGAGCTCTGGGGCCAACGTCCTGACTTTC. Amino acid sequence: CASSLGRRLSSGANVLTF.

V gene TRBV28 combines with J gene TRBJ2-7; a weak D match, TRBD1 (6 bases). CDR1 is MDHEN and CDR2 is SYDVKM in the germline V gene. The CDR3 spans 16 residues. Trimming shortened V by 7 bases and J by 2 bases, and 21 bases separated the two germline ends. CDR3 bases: TGTGCCAGCAATAGTGCAAGGCAGGGGTCCCCCTACGAGCAGTACTTC. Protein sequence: CASNSARQGSPYEQYF.

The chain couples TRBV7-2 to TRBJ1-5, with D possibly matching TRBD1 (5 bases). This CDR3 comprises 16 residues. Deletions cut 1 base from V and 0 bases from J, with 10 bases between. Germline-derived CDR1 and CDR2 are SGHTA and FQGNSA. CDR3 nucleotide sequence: TGTGCCAGCAGCTTAGTGGGGGGAAATAGCAATCAGCCCCAGCATTTT. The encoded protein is CASSLVGGNSNQPQHF.

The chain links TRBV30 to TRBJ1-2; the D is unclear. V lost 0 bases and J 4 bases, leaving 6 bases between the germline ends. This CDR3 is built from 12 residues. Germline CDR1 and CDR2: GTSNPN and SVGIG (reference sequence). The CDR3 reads CAWSVGLYGYTF. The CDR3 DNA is TGTGCCTGGAGTGTGGGCCTCTATGGCTACACCTTC.

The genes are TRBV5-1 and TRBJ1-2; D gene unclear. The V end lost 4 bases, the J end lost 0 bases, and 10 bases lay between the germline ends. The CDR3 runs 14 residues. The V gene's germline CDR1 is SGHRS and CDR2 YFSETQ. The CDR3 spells CASSPNQANYGYTF. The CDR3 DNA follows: TGCGCCAGCAGCCCGAACCAGGCTAACTATGGCTACACCTTC.

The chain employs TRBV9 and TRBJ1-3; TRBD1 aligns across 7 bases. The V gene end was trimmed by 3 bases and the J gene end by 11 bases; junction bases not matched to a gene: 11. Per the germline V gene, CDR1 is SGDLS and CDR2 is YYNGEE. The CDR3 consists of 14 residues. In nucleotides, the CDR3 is TGTGCCAGCAGCGCTGGACAGGAGACGCTCCCCATATATTTT. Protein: CASSAGQETLPIYF.

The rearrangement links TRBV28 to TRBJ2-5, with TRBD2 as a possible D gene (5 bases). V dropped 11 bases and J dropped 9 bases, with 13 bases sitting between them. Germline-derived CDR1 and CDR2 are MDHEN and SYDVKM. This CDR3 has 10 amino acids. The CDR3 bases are TGTGCCCCCCGGGGAGATCCCCAGTACTTC. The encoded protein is CAPRGDPQYF.

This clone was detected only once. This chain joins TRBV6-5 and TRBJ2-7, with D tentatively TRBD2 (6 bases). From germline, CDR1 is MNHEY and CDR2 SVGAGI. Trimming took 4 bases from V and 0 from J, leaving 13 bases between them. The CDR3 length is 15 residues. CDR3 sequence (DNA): TGTGCCAGCAGTTTTCAACAGACTAGCTCCTACGAGCAGTACTTC. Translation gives CASSFQQTSSYEQYF.

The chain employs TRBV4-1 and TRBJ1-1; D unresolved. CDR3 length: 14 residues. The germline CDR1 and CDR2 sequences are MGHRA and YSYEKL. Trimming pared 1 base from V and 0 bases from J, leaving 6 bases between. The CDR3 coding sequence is TGCGCCAGCAGCCAAGTTTTAGTGAACACTGAAGCTTTCTTT. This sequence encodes CASSQVLVNTEAFF.

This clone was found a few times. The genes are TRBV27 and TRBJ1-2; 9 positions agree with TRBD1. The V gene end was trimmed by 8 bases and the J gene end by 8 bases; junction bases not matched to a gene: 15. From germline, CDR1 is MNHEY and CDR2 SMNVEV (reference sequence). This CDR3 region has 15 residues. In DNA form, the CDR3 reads TGTGCCAGCTCTACCGGGACAGGGTTTCGGGTCGGCTACACCTTC. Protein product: CASSTGTGFRVGYTF.

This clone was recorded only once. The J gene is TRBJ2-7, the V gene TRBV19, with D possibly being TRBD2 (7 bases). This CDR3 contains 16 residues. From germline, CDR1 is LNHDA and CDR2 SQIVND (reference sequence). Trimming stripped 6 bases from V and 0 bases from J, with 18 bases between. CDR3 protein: CASSPLGGGFSYEQYF. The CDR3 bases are TGTGCCAGTAGCCCTCTAGGGGGGGGCTTCTCCTACGAGCAGTACTTC.

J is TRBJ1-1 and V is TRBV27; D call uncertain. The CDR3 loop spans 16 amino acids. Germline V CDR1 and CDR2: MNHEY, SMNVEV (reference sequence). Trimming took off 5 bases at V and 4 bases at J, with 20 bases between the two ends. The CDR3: CASSPTGVGWGTEAFF. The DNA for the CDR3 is TGTGCCAGCAGTCCCACCGGGGTAGGGTGGGGCACTGAAGCTTTCTTT.

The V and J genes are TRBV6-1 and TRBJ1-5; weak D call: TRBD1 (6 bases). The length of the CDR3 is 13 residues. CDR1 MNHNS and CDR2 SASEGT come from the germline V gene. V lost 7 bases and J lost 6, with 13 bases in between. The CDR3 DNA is TGTGCCAGCACGCGGGGGGCTGGTCAGCCCCAGCATTTT. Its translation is CASTRGAGQPQHF.

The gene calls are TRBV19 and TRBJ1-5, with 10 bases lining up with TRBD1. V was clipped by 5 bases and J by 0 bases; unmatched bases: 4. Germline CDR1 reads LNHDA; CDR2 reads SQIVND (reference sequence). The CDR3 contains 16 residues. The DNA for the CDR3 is TGTGCCAGTAGTCCGACAGGGGGCTATAGCAATCAGCCCCAGCATTTT. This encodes CASSPTGGYSNQPQHF.

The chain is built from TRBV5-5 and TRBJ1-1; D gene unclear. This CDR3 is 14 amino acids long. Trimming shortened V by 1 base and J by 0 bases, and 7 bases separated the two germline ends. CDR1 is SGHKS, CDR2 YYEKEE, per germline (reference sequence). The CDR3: CASSLSPLNTEAFF. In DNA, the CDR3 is TGTGCCAGCAGCTTGTCCCCTCTGAACACTGAAGCTTTCTTT.

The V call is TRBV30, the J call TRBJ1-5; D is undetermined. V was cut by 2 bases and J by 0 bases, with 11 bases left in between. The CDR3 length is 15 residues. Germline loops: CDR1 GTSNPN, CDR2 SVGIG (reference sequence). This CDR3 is CAWSSRINSNQPQHF. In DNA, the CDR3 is TGTGCCTGGAGTAGCAGGATTAATAGCAATCAGCCCCAGCATTTT.

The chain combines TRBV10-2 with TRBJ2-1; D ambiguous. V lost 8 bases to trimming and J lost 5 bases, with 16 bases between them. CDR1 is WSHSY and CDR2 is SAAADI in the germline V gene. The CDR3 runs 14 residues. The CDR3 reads CASRFAGSHNEQFF. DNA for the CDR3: TGCGCCAGCCGGTTTGCCGGGTCTCACAATGAGCAGTTCTTC.

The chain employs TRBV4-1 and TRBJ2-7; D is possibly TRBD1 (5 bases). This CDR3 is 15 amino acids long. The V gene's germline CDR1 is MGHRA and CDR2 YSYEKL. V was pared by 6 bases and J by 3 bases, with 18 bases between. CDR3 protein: CASSFSVQGLYEQYF. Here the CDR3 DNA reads TGCGCCAGCAGTTTTTCAGTCCAGGGTCTCTACGAGCAGTACTTC.

CDR3 nucleotides: TGTGCTAGTGGTTTGGTACAGGGCGAGGGCGGGGAGCTGTTTTTT. It is translated as CASGLVQGEGGELFF. The chain carries TRBV12-5 and TRBJ2-2; D is possibly TRBD1 (6 bases). The CDR3 is made up of 15 amino acids. The germline CDR1 and CDR2 sequences are LGHNT and FRNRAP. Between the trimmed V and J ends, which lost 0 bases and 7 bases, there was a span of 12 bases.

Written as DNA, the CDR3 is TGTGCCAGCAGCTCCGGGGGGGCGGCCACCGGGGAGCTGTTTTTT. Protein: CASSSGGAATGELFF. The V call is TRBV7-2, the J call TRBJ2-2; 8 bases agree with TRBD2. The ends lost 4 bases at V and 4 bases at J; junction bases unmatched: 5. Germline-derived CDR1 and CDR2 are SGHTA and FQGNSA. There are 15 residues in the CDR3. Filled out from reference TRBV7-2 and TRBJ2-2, the complete variable domain reads GAGVSQSPSNKVTEKGKDVELRCDPISGHTALYWYRQSLGQGLEFLIYFQGNSAPDKSGLPSDRFSAERTGGSVSTLTIQRTQQEDSAVYLCASSSGGAATGELFFGEGSRLTVL.

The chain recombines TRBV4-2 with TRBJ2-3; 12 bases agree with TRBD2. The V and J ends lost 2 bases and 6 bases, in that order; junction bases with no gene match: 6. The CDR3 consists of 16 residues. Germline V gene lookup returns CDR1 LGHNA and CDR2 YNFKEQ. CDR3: CASSQQLAGGWDTQYF. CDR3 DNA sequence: TGTGCCAGCAGCCAACAACTAGCGGGGGGCTGGGATACGCAGTATTTT.

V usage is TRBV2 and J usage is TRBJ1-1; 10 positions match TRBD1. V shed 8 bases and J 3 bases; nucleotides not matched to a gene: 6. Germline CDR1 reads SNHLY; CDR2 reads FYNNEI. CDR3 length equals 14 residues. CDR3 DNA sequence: TGTGCCAGCCGGGACAGGGGCTCTTACACTGAAGCTTTCTTT. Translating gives CASRDRGSYTEAFF. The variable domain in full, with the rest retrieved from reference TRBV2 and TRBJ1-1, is EPEVTQTPSHQVTQMGQEVILRCVPISNHLYFYWYRQILGQKVEFLVSFYNNEISEKSEIFDDQFSVERPDGSNFTLKIRSTKLEDSAMYFCASRDRGSYTEAFFGQGTRLTVV.

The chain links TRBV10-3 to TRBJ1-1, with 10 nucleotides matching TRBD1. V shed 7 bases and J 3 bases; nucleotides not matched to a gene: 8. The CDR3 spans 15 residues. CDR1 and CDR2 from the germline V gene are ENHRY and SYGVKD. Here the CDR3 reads CAINRQGAGDTEAFF. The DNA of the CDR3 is TGTGCCATCAACCGACAGGGGGCGGGGGACACTGAAGCTTTCTTT.

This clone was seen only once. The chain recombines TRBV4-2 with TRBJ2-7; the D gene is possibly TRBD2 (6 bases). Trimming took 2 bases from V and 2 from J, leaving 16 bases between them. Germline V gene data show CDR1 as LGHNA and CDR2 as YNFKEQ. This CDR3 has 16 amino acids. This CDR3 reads CASSQQTGTSAYEQYF. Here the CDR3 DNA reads TGTGCCAGCAGCCAACAAACGGGGACTTCCGCCTACGAGCAGTACTTC.

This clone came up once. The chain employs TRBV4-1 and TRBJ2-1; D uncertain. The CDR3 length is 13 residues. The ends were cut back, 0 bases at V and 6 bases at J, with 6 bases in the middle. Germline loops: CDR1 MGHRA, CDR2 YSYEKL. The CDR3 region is CASSQDPRNEQFF. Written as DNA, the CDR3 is TGCGCCAGCAGCCAAGATCCCCGCAATGAGCAGTTCTTC.

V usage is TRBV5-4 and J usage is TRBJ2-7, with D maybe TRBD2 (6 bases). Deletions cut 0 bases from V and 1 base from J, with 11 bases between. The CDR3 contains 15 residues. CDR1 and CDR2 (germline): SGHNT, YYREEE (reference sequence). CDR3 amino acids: CASSLAGGSSYEQYF. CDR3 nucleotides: TGTGCCAGCAGCTTGGCCGGGGGTTCGTCCTACGAGCAGTACTTC.

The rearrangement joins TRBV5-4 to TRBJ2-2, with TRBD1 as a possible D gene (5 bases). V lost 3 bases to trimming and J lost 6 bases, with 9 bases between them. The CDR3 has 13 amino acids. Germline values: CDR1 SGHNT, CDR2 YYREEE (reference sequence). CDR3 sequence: CASSSLGPGELFF. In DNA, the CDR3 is TGTGCCAGCAGCTCGTTGGGGCCCGGGGAGCTGTTTTTT.

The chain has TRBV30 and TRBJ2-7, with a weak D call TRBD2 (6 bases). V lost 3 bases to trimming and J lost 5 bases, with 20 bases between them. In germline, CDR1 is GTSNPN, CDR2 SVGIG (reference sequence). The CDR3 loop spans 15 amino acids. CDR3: CAWSHPFKGRNEQYF. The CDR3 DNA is TGTGCCTGGAGCCACCCCTTCAAGGGGAGGAACGAGCAGTACTTC.

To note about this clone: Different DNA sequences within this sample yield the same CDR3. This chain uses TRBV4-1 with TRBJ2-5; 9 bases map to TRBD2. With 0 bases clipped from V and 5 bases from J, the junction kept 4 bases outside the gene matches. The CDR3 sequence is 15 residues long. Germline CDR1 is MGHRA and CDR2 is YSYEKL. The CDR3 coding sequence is TGCGCCAGCAGCCAAGATGGGCTAGCGGGGGAGACCCAGTACTTC. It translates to CASSQDGLAGETQYF.

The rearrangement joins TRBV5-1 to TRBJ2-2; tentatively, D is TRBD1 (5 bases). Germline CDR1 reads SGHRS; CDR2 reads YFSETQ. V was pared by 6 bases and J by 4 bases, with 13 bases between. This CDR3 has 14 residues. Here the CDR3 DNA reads TGCGCCAGCACCGACAGTGCTTCCACCGGGGAGCTGTTTTTT. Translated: CASTDSASTGELFF.

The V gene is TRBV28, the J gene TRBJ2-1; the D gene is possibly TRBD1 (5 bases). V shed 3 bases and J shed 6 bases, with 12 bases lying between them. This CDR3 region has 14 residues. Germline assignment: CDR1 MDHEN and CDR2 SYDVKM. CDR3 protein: CASSFLGQFNEQFF. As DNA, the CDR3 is TGTGCCAGCAGTTTCCTGGGGCAGTTCAATGAGCAGTTCTTC.

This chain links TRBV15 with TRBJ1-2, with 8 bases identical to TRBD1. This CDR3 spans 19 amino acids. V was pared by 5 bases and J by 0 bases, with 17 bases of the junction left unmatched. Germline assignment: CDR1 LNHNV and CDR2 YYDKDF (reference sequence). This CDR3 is CATSDPVKTKTGANYGYTF. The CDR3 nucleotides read TGTGCCACCAGCGACCCAGTGAAGACGAAGACAGGGGCTAACTATGGCTACACCTTC.